These T cell receptor beta chains were read from a single sample in a study of human T cells and chemical hapten exposure. A single record per CDR3 protein comes from TCRdb applying MiXCR to the RACE reads. The table has 75,000 to 100,000 distinct CDR3 sequences, over 7.5% seen once. The sample was whole blood, taken in connection with sensitization to the hapten diphenylcyclopropenone (DPC). The receptor set was obtained from a woman aged 40 to 55 with alopecia areata. Some clones in this sample may be carry-over from other donors' samples. The CDR3 runs from the conserved cysteine through the conserved F or W. The D gene is left open where the match is weak. Some rows have no size entry. The others give once, few or many, or a class for an expanded clone.

V	size	D	J	DNA	CDR3
TRBV6-2/TRBV6-3	many	.	TRBJ2-7	TGTGCCAGCAGCTATGACCTAGCGACCTCCTACGAGCAGTACTTC	CASSYDLATSYEQYF
TRBV18	few	TRBD1	TRBJ2-3	TGTGCCAGCTCACCGGACAGGGCAGATACGCAGTATTTT	CASSPDRADTQYF
TRBV7-9	many	TRBD2	TRBJ2-7	TGTGCCAGCGGCGGACTAGCGGGAGCGTACGAGCAGTACTTC	CASGGLAGAYEQYF
TRBV5-5	.	.	TRBJ2-5	TGTGCCAGCAGCTTGAATTTCCCCGGGGGACTGGGAGAGACCCAGTACTTC	CASSLNFPGGLGETQYF
TRBV19	.	TRBD2	TRBJ2-1	TGTGCCAGTAGCCGAACCCCGGGGGGGGCAGTGAATGAGCAGTTCTTC	CASSRTPGGAVNEQFF
TRBV18	many	.	TRBJ1-1	TGTGCCAGCTCACCACCGAGCCGGGACACTGAAGCTTTCTTT	CASSPPSRDTEAFF
TRBV6-6	many	.	TRBJ1-1	TGTGCCAGCAGTACAAGCCACTCGAACACTGAAGCTTTCTTT	CASSTSHSNTEAFF
TRBV12-3/TRBV12-4	many	.	TRBJ2-7	TGTGCCAGCAGTTCTCAACCGGGTGGCGGAGGACCCTACGAGCAGTACTTC	CASSSQPGGGGPYEQYF
TRBV12-3/TRBV12-4	.	.	TRBJ2-2	TGTGCCAGCAGTTCCCACACCGGGACGTTCACCGGGGAGCTGTTTTTT	CASSSHTGTFTGELFF
TRBV5-4	many	TRBD1	TRBJ2-2	TGTGCCAGCAGCTTTCCCGGGACAGCAGATCCGAACACCGGGGAGCTGTTTTTT	CASSFPGTADPNTGELFF
TRBV10-3	many	.	TRBJ1-2	TGTGCCATCAGTGAATTACAGGGTGGCTATGGCTACACCTTC	CAISELQGGYGYTF
TRBV27	many	.	TRBJ2-7	TGTGCCAGCAGTTTAGGCGGGTCCCCCTACGAGCAGTACTTC	CASSLGGSPYEQYF
TRBV12-3/TRBV12-4	many	.	TRBJ2-5	TGTGCCAGCAGTTTAGTAGCGACGGGACCGGAGACCCAGTACTTC	CASSLVATGPETQYF
TRBV4-3	many	.	TRBJ2-7	TGCGCCAGCAGCCAACACGCTGATAGTTACGAGCAGTACTTC	CASSQHADSYEQYF
TRBV5-1	.	.	TRBJ2-7	TGCGCCAGCAGCTTGGCGGGGGAAAGCTCCTACGAGCAGTACTTC	CASSLAGESSYEQYF
TRBV28	many	.	TRBJ2-2	TGTGCCAGCACTCCCCTCGTCCCAGGCAACACCGGGGAGCTGTTTTTT	CASTPLVPGNTGELFF
TRBV12-3/TRBV12-4	few	.	TRBJ1-1	TGTGCCAGCAGTTTGTGGACCTCGGGCACTGAAGCTTTCTTT	CASSLWTSGTEAFF
TRBV29-1	many	TRBD1	TRBJ1-5	TGCAGCGTTGGACGGCTCAGGGACAGGGGGTCGAACAATCAGCCCCAGCATTTT	CSVGRLRDRGSNNQPQHF
TRBV28	.	.	TRBJ1-2	TGTGCCAGCAGAGCAGGGCAGGGTGGCTACACCTTC	CASRAGQGGYTF
TRBV7-7	few	.	TRBJ2-5	TGTGCTAGCAGCACGAACTTCCAAGAGACCCAGTACTTC	CASSTNFQETQYF
TRBV24-1	many	.	TRBJ2-3	TGTGCCACCAGTGATCCAGTACAGGGTGGGACAGATACGCAGTATTTT	CATSDPVQGGTDTQYF
TRBV29-1	few	TRBD2	TRBJ2-4	TGCAGCGTTCGAGGCGGGGGGGCCAAAAACATTCAGTACTTC	CSVRGGGAKNIQYF
TRBV27	.	TRBD2	TRBJ2-3	TGTGCCAGCAGTCGAGGTGGGACTAGCGGGATTAGCACAGATACGCAGTATTTT	CASSRGGTSGISTDTQYF
TRBV29-1	many	.	TRBJ1-3	TGCAGCGCCGGGGACTCTGGAAACACCATATATTTT	CSAGDSGNTIYF
TRBV29-1	few	.	TRBJ2-2	TGCAGCGTTGTCTTTCACACCGGGGAGCTGTTTTTT	CSVVFHTGELFF
TRBV12-3/TRBV12-4	many	TRBD2	TRBJ2-4	TGTGCCAGCAGGCCCGTTGGGGCGGGAGGGTTCATTCAGTACTTC	CASRPVGAGGFIQYF
TRBV10-3	few	.	TRBJ1-5	TGTGCCATCAGTGGCAAAGGACAGCCCCAGCATTTT	CAISGKGQPQHF
TRBV2	.	TRBD2	TRBJ2-5	TGTGCCAGCAGTGGGACTAGACAAGAGACCCAGTACTTC	CASSGTRQETQYF
TRBV18	many	TRBD1	TRBJ2-5	TGTGCCAGCTCACGGCGACAGGGAAAAGAGACCCAGTACTTC	CASSRRQGKETQYF
TRBV28	many	.	TRBJ2-5	TGTGCCAGCAGATTACGGGGCGCGCGACAAGAGACCCAGTACTTC	CASRLRGARQETQYF
TRBV3-1	.	.	TRBJ2-1	TGTGCCAGCAGTGGACAGACCACTAAGTCCTACAATGAGCAGTTCTTC	CASSGQTTKSYNEQFF
TRBV28	many	TRBD2	TRBJ2-3	TGTGCCAGCAGTCCATTAGCGGGAAAGGGCACAGATACGCAGTATTTT	CASSPLAGKGTDTQYF
TRBV28	.	.	TRBJ1-6	TGTGCCAGCAGCGCGATCGGAGGGGGGGATTATAATTCACCCCTCCACTTT	CASSAIGGGDYNSPLHF
TRBV15	many	.	TRBJ2-7	TGTGCCACCAGCAGGCACTTGGAGGGGGGCGAGCAGTACTTC	CATSRHLEGGEQYF
TRBV29-1	.	.	TRBJ2-5	TGCAGCGTTGGCCACAGGGACCAGTACTTC	CSVGHRDQYF
TRBV19	.	.	TRBJ2-2	TGTGCCAGTAGTATAGGAGCTCTTCGGAACACCGGGGAGCTGTTTTTT	CASSIGALRNTGELFF
TRBV27	.	.	TRBJ2-1	TGTGCCAGCAGTTTTAGGGCCGCTTTCAATGAGCAGTTCTTC	CASSFRAAFNEQFF
TRBV18	.	TRBD1	TRBJ2-5	TGTGCCAGCTCGCCCAAGACAGGGGGAGTCCTCCAAGAGACCCAGTACTTC	CASSPKTGGVLQETQYF
TRBV7-2	many	TRBD1	TRBJ2-5	TGTGCCAGCAGCCCCCATCCGGGACAGGGATATGAGACCCAGTACTTC	CASSPHPGQGYETQYF
TRBV20-1	.	.	TRBJ1-4	TGCAGTGCTAGCCAGGGTTTGACTAATGAAAAACTGTTTTTT	CSASQGLTNEKLFF
TRBV20-1	many	.	TRBJ2-1	TGCAGTCCCTACTCTCGTGCCCCAAACAATGAGCAGTTCTTC	CSPYSRAPNNEQFF
TRBV28	few	.	TRBJ2-5	TGTGCCAGCAGTTTATACAGTGGGCAAGAGACCCAGTACTTC	CASSLYSGQETQYF
TRBV2	few	.	TRBJ1-1	TGTGCCAGCAGCTCATCTTACGGAACTAACACTGAAGCTTTCTTT	CASSSSYGTNTEAFF
TRBV19	few	.	TRBJ2-3	TGTGCCAGTAGTCCAACTAGCATCCTAAATACGCAGTATTTT	CASSPTSILNTQYF
TRBV29-1	few	.	TRBJ2-3	TGCAGCGTTGACTGGTCAGGGTCTCGTGCGGATACGCAGTATTTT	CSVDWSGSRADTQYF
TRBV5-1	few	.	TRBJ2-5	TGCGCCAGCAGCTATGGGCTCCAAGAGACCCAGTACTTC	CASSYGLQETQYF
TRBV7-9	.	.	TRBJ2-5	TGTGCCAGCAGCTTAAACCCTCCAGGGGATTGGGAGACCCAGTACTTC	CASSLNPPGDWETQYF
TRBV18	few	.	TRBJ1-4	TGTGCCAGCCAGGCAGTACGTGAAAAACTGTTTTTT	CASQAVREKLFF
TRBV5-1	.	TRBD2	TRBJ2-1	TGCGCCAGCAGCTTGGACGGGAGGACGAATGAGCAGTTCTTC	CASSLDGRTNEQFF